A selection of T cell receptor beta chains follows, all from one sample in a study of shared T cell receptors in the human thymus. Data came from immunoSEQ multiplex PCR; TCRdb stores just in-frame clones and leaves some out. The repertoire includes 700,000 or so clones, over 75% of them detected once, and roughly 0.01% sits in the top ten. The same data also contributed to another study, on human thymus T cells.

The specimen sequenced was thymocytes. The receptors originated from a girl under two years old with a congenital heart defect. Each CDR3 is given with its conserved first and last residue. A D gene is named only where the DNA matches it firmly. A clone size is listed for some rows: how often the clone was seen (once, few, many), or a class if it is expanded.

v_gene	j_gene	abundance	d_gene	CDR3aa	CDR3nt
TRBV9	TRBJ1-1	-	-	CASSARDTEAFF	TGTGCCAGCAGCGCGAGGGACACTGAAGCTTTCTTT
TRBV19	TRBJ2-7	-	-	CASSVQTGTLSSYEQYF	TGTGCCAGTAGTGTACAAACCGGGACTCTCAGCTCCTACGAGCAGTACTTC
TRBV4-1	TRBJ2-2	-	-	CASKRGTGELFF	TGCGCCAGCAAAAGGGGCACCGGGGAGCTGTTTTTT
TRBV5-6	TRBJ1-1	once	TRBD1	CASSLPGQDMNTEAFF	TGTGCCAGCAGCTTACCGGGACAGGACATGAACACTGAAGCTTTCTTT
TRBV15	TRBJ1-5	-	TRBD1	CATSREGQHSYQPQHF	TGTGCCACCAGCAGAGAGGGACAGCATTCTTATCAGCCCCAGCATTTT
TRBV12-5	TRBJ2-1	once	TRBD1	CASGWNRGGDEQFF	TGTGCTAGTGGTTGGAACAGGGGTGGCGATGAGCAGTTCTTC
TRBV19	TRBJ2-7	-	TRBD1	CASSTSPWGTGTSYEQYF	TGTGCCAGTAGTACCTCGCCTTGGGGGACAGGGACCTCCTACGAGCAGTACTTC
TRBV27	TRBJ1-2	-	-	CASRGRTAANYGYTF	TGTGCCAGCAGAGGGAGGACGGCAGCTAACTATGGCTACACCTTC
TRBV9	TRBJ2-7	once	-	CASSARQGREIYEQYF	TGTGCCAGCAGCGCGAGACAGGGGCGGGAGATCTACGAGCAGTACTTC
TRBV10-2	TRBJ1-6	-	-	CASSEPGCMGSYNSPLHF	TGCGCCAGCAGTGAGCCGGGGTGCATGGGCTCCTATAATTCACCCCTCCACTTT
TRBV12-2	TRBJ1-2	-	-	CASRFGQGYGYTF	TGTGCAAGTCGCTTCGGACAGGGCTATGGCTACACCTTC
TRBV6-5	TRBJ2-1	-	-	CASSYRQKNEQFF	TGTGCCAGCAGTTACAGACAGAAAAATGAGCAGTTCTTC
TRBV28	TRBJ2-5	once	-	CASSLSSQGGGETQYF	TGTGCCAGCAGTTTATCTTCGCAGGGAGGAGGGGAGACCCAGTACTTC
TRBV6-6	TRBJ1-3	-	-	CASKNTGNTIYF	TGTGCCAGCAAAAACACTGGAAACACCATATATTTT
TRBV6-1	TRBJ1-2	-	-	CASTANRAGYTF	TGTGCCAGCACCGCGAACAGGGCTGGCTACACCTTC
TRBV4-1	TRBJ2-5	-	TRBD2	CASSQSKLAGPRGTQYF	TGCGCCAGCAGCCAGAGCAAACTAGCGGGGCCGCGGGGGACCCAGTACTTC
TRBV18	TRBJ1-1	-	-	CASSPLNTEAFF	TGTGCCAGCTCACCCTTGAACACTGAAGCTTTCTTT
TRBV19	TRBJ1-4	once	TRBD1	CASSTRTGWEKLFF	TGTGCCAGTAGTACGCGGACAGGGTGGGAAAAACTGTTTTTT
TRBV19	TRBJ1-1	-	-	CASSIGVAKGNLNTEAFF	TGTGCCAGTAGTATAGGGGTGGCCAAGGGGAACTTGAACACTGAAGCTTTCTTT
TRBV5-6	TRBJ2-7	-	-	CASSWVGDLDYEQYF	TGTGCCAGCAGCTGGGTGGGGGACTTGGACTACGAGCAGTACTTC
TRBV7-9	TRBJ2-7	-	TRBD2	CASSLAQGLAGEQYF	TGTGCCAGCAGCTTAGCCCAGGGACTAGCGGGCGAGCAGTACTTC
TRBV15	TRBJ2-2	-	TRBD2	CATSRDRLALNTGELFF	TGTGCCACCAGCAGGGATAGACTAGCGCTCAACACCGGGGAGCTGTTTTTT
TRBV5-1	TRBJ2-1	-	TRBD1	CASSLVSGQGGWEQFF	TGCGCCAGCAGCTTGGTGTCAGGACAGGGAGGTTGGGAGCAGTTCTTC
TRBV5-1	TRBJ1-1	once	TRBD1	CASSSEDRGPNTEAFF	TGCGCCAGCAGCTCGGAGGACAGGGGACCGAACACTGAAGCTTTCTTT
TRBV14	TRBJ2-7	-	TRBD1	CASSTPVRGHEQYF	TGTGCCAGCAGCACACCGGTGAGGGGGCACGAGCAGTACTTC
TRBV7-3	TRBJ2-1	-	TRBD1	CASSRGDRGQVRYSSYNEQFF	TGTGCCAGCAGCCGAGGGGATAGGGGACAGGTACGATATAGCTCCTACAATGAGCAGTTCTTC
TRBV13	TRBJ1-2	-	TRBD1	CASSLEGRQGVNYGYTF	TGTGCCAGCAGCTTAGAGGGGAGACAGGGGGTAAACTATGGCTACACCTTC
TRBV9	TRBJ1-2	-	TRBD1	CASSVEDQDREDTHGYTF	TGTGCCAGCAGCGTAGAAGACCAGGACAGGGAGGATACCCATGGCTACACCTTC
TRBV27	TRBJ2-1	-	TRBD2	CASSRHSGGPYNEQFF	TGTGCCAGCAGTAGACATAGCGGGGGGCCCTACAATGAGCAGTTCTTC
TRBV7-2	TRBJ1-2	once	-	CASSPRSVRKSYGYTF	TGTGCCAGCAGCCCGAGAAGTGTCAGGAAATCCTATGGCTACACCTTC
TRBV4-2	TRBJ1-6	-	-	CASSQTKDRDNSPLHF	TGTGCCAGCAGCCAAACTAAGGACAGAGATAATTCACCCCTCCACTTT
TRBV7-2	TRBJ2-1	-	TRBD2	CASSLKGWLAGVECNEQFF	TGTGCCAGCAGCTTAAAAGGGTGGCTAGCGGGGGTTGAATGTAATGAGCAGTTCTTC
TRBV28	TRBJ1-3	-	TRBD1	CASSLSGQGAGKSGNTIYF	TGTGCCAGCAGTTTATCGGGACAGGGGGCAGGAAAGTCTGGAAACACCATATATTTT
TRBV5-4	TRBJ2-2	-	TRBD2	CASSAGLAGGHTGELFF	TGTGCCAGCAGCGCAGGACTAGCGGGGGGCCACACCGGGGAGCTGTTTTTT
TRBV5-8	TRBJ2-7	-	-	CASSSGESYEQYF	TGTGCCAGCAGCTCAGGGGAATCCTACGAGCAGTACTTC
TRBV14	TRBJ2-1	-	TRBD2	CASSSVPLAGGRYNEQFF	TGTGCCAGCAGCTCAGTTCCCCTAGCGGGGGGACGCTACAATGAGCAGTTCTTC
TRBV5-1	TRBJ1-2	-	TRBD1	CASSLVGRGRSNYGYTF	TGCGCCAGCAGCTTGGTAGGCAGGGGGCGGTCTAACTATGGCTACACCTTC
TRBV10-3	TRBJ1-4	-	TRBD1	CAISERGQAPSTNEKLFF	TGTGCCATCAGTGAGAGAGGACAGGCTCCCTCGACTAATGAAAAACTGTTTTTT
TRBV30	TRBJ1-4	-	-	CAWSVPQQAENEKLFF	TGTGCCTGGAGTGTACCTCAACAGGCTGAAAATGAAAAACTGTTTTTT
TRBV7-9	TRBJ1-2	few	-	CASSLGSGANGYTF	TGTGCCAGCAGCTTAGGGTCAGGGGCAAATGGCTACACCTTC
TRBV11-2	TRBJ1-1	-	-	CASSLETYGQLNTEAFF	TGTGCCAGCAGCTTAGAAACCTACGGACAGTTGAACACTGAAGCTTTCTTT
TRBV2	TRBJ2-5	few	-	CASSGNCPSTEQETQYF	TGTGCCAGCAGTGGGAACTGCCCCTCGACAGAACAAGAGACCCAGTACTTC